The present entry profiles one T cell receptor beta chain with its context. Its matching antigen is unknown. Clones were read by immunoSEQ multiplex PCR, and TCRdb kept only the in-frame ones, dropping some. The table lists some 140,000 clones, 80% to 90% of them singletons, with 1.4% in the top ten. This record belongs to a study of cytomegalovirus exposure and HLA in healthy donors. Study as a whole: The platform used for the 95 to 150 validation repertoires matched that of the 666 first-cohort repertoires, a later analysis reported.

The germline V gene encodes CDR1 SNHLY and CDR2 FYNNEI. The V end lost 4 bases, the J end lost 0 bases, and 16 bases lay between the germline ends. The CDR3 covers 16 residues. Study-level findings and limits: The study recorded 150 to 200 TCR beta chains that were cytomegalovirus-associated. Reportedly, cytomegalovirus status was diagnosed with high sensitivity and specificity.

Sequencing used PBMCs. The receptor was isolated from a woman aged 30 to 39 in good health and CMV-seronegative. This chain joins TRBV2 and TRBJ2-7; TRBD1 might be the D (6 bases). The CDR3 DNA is TGTGCCAGCAGTGTGCTTTGGGACACTAACTCCTACGAGCAGTACTTC. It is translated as CASSVLWDTNSYEQYF.